A selection of T cell receptor beta chains follows, all from one sample in a study of T cells in Graves' hyperthyroidism and ophthalmopathy. TCRdb re-called the multiplex PCR reads with MiXCR, one entry per CDR3 protein. The sample lists over 500,000 distinct CDR3 sequences, 14% occurring once. Sequencing input: blood. The receptors derive from a middle-aged woman with Graves' hyperthyroidism. Each CDR3 is given with its conserved first and last residue. Fields, in order: J gene, CDR3 length, clone size, V gene, D gene, CDR3 DNA, CDR3 protein. A D gene is named only where the DNA matches it firmly. Where a row states a size, it is once, few, many or the class of an expanded clone; other rows omit it.

TRBJ2-3 13 many TRBV7-2 . TGTGCCAGCAGCACAAACGCAGGAGATACGCAGTATTTT CASSTNAGDTQYF
TRBJ1-2 13 many TRBV6-1 . TGTGCCAGCAGGGACAGTCCTAACTATGGCTACACCTTC CASRDSPNYGYTF
TRBJ2-5 15 few TRBV20-1 TRBD2 TGCAGTGCTAGTTGGGTCCTAGCGGCAGCAGAGACCCAGTACTTC CSASWVLAAAETQYF
TRBJ2-3 11 many TRBV28 . TGTGCCAGTAGGGACTTAGATACGCAGTATTTT CASRDLDTQYF
TRBJ2-3 17 few TRBV15 . TGTGCCACCAGCAGAGAGGTAGTACCGACTAGCACAGATACGCAGTATTTT CATSREVVPTSTDTQYF
TRBJ1-1 12 many TRBV2 . TGTGCCAGCACCGGGTCGGGCACTGAAGCTTTCTTT CASTGSGTEAFF
TRBJ2-7 15 once TRBV29-1 TRBD2 TGCAGCGTTGAAGATACGGCTAGCGGACACAATGAGCAGTACTTC CSVEDTASGHNEQYF
TRBJ2-7 14 few TRBV6-1 . TGTGCCAGCAGTGAAGCGCTTCAGAGACAGGGACTCTACTTC CASSEALQRQGLYF
TRBJ2-3 15 . TRBV7-7 TRBD2 TGTGCTAGCAGTCTCAATGGCGGGAGAACAGATACGCAGTATTTT CASSLNGGRTDTQYF
TRBJ2-7 13 few TRBV7-9 . TGTGCCAGCAGCACTTACCAGGGCTACGAGCAGTACTTC CASSTYQGYEQYF
TRBJ1-2 15 many TRBV7-2 TRBD1 TGTGCCAGCAGCTTAGACAGACAGGGCGTTAGGGGCTACACCTTC CASSLDRQGVRGYTF
TRBJ2-1 16 few TRBV5-1 TRBD2 TGCGCCAGCAGCGACCCTAGCGGGAGGTCATACAATGAGCAGTTCTTC CASSDPSGRSYNEQFF
TRBJ2-6 15 . TRBV20-1 . TGCAGCTTTTTAGGGGTCTCCTCTGGGGCCAACGTCCTGACTTTC CSFLGVSSGANVLTF
TRBJ1-5 13 many TRBV30 . TGTGCCTGGAGCCCGGGTCTAGATCAGCCCCAGCATTTT CAWSPGLDQPQHF
TRBJ2-6 17 . TRBV9 . TGTGCCAGCAGCCCGGGGGACACAAGCTCTGGGGCCAACGTCCTGACTTTC CASSPGDTSSGANVLTF
TRBJ2-1 13 many TRBV10-3 . TGTGCCATTAGCGAGAGTTTATACAATGAGCAGTTCTTC CAISESLYNEQFF
TRBJ1-6 16 few TRBV3-1 . TGTGCCAGCAGCCAAGTACCGGCAGGGGTTAATTCACCCCTCCACTTT CASSQVPAGVNSPLHF
TRBJ2-7 14 many TRBV20-1 . TGCAGTGCTAGAGGGGTAGCGGAGGTCTACGAGCAGTACTTC CSARGVAEVYEQYF
TRBJ2-7 17 many TRBV11-2 TRBD1 TGTGCCAGCAGCTTAGCGGGACAGGTGGACCTCCGCTACGAGCAGTACTTC CASSLAGQVDLRYEQYF
TRBJ2-7 16 . TRBV6-5 . TGTGCCAGCAGTTACTCCCCTCAGGGCAGCTCCTACGAGCAGTACTTC CASSYSPQGSSYEQYF
TRBJ2-2 16 . TRBV27 TRBD2 TGTGCCAGCAGTTTAAGGGCTAGCGGGAGGACCGGGGAGCTGTTTTTT CASSLRASGRTGELFF
TRBJ2-1 16 many TRBV2 TRBD2 TGTGCCAGCAGCACCATGACTAGCGGGAGCAGCAATGAGCAGTTCTTC CASSTMTSGSSNEQFF
TRBJ2-1 16 many TRBV7-9 TRBD2 TGTGCCAGCAGCTTAGGAGCGGGGGCGTCTTTCGATGAGCAGTTCTTC CASSLGAGASFDEQFF
TRBJ2-7 15 . TRBV25-1 TRBD1 TGTGCCAGCAGTGGGGGACAGTTGAGCTCCTACGAGCAGTACTTC CASSGGQLSSYEQYF
TRBJ2-1 15 many TRBV9 TRBD1 TGTGCCAGCAGCGTCGGTTTGACAGGGAACAATGAGCAGTTCTTC CASSVGLTGNNEQFF
TRBJ1-1 13 many TRBV11-3 . TGTGCCAGCAGCTTAGGGACATCCACTGAAGCTTTCTTT CASSLGTSTEAFF
TRBJ2-3 15 many TRBV2 . TGTGCCAGCACTGAGGTGCCTACGTCCACAGATACGCAGTATTTT CASTEVPTSTDTQYF
TRBJ2-7 14 many TRBV18 TRBD2 TGTGCCAGCACGGGTAGCGGGGGTTTGCACGAGCAGTACTTC CASTGSGGLHEQYF
TRBJ2-1 15 many TRBV20-1 TRBD2 TGCAGTGCTAGGAGAGATAGCGGGATTAGAAATGAGCAGTTCTTC CSARRDSGIRNEQFF
TRBJ2-3 15 . TRBV12-3/TRBV12-4 TRBD2 TGTGCCAGCAGTTTGAGGGGAGGGCTCACAGATACGCAGTATTTT CASSLRGGLTDTQYF
TRBJ1-1 17 many TRBV7-9 . TGTGCCAGCAGCCTGAGGGGACATCGGGAGGTGAGGACTGAAGCTTTCTTT CASSLRGHREVRTEAFF
TRBJ2-5 16 . TRBV7-6 TRBD2 TGTGCCAGCAGCCCGATTAGCGGGAGGGCGGGAGAGACCCAGTACTTC CASSPISGRAGETQYF
TRBJ1-2 11 many TRBV6-1 . TGTGCCAGCAGTGGAAACAGGGCCTACACCTTC CASSGNRAYTF
TRBJ1-1 14 few TRBV4-1 TRBD1 TGCGCCAGCAGCCAAATTCCTACAGGGGCTGAAGCTTTCTTT CASSQIPTGAEAFF
TRBJ2-5 16 . TRBV20-1 TRBD1 TGCAGTGTTAGAGACCCGACAGGGGTCTGGGTAGAGACCCAGTACTTC CSVRDPTGVWVETQYF
TRBJ2-2 12 . TRBV10-1 . TGCGCCACCCAGATCCCCACCGGGGAGCTGTTTTTT CATQIPTGELFF
TRBJ2-3 14 few TRBV9 . TGTGCCAGCAGCGTTCACAAAACCTTAGGTACGCAGTATTTT CASSVHKTLGTQYF
TRBJ2-7 14 many TRBV20-1 TRBD1 TGCAGTGCGCCGAACAGGGGGTCGTACTACGAGCAGTACTTC CSAPNRGSYYEQYF
TRBJ2-7 16 many TRBV6-1 TRBD2 TGTGCCAGCAGTGAAGCGCGGGCTAGCGGGAGTCTCGAGCAGTACTTC CASSEARASGSLEQYF
TRBJ2-1 14 many TRBV11-2 . TGTGCCAGCCAGGGGGGACAAACCTACAATGAGCAGTTCTTC CASQGGQTYNEQFF
TRBJ2-2 15 few TRBV12-3/TRBV12-4 . TGTGCCAGCAGTTTGGGGCGGGCCGGAACCGGGGAGCTGTTTTTT CASSLGRAGTGELFF
TRBJ1-2 16 few TRBV28 . TGTGCCAGCAGTCCCCGGCCGGGACAAAGAAACTATGGCTACACCTTC CASSPRPGQRNYGYTF
TRBJ2-5 15 few TRBV18 TRBD2 TGTGCCAGCTCACCTGCGACTAGCGGGAGGGAGACCCAGTACTTC CASSPATSGRETQYF
TRBJ2-1 15 . TRBV19 TRBD1 TGTGCCAGTAGTCTCATGGACAGGGACCTCAATGAGCAGTTCTTC CASSLMDRDLNEQFF
TRBJ2-1 15 few TRBV13 TRBD2 TGTGCCAGCAGCTCTAGCTGGGGGGGGAACGGTGAGCAGTTCTTC CASSSSWGGNGEQFF
TRBJ2-3 15 many TRBV28 TRBD2 TGTGCCAGCTATCCGGGCGGGAGAGTAGGGGATACGCAGTATTTT CASYPGGRVGDTQYF
TRBJ2-5 13 . TRBV4-1 . TGCGCCAGCAGCCAAGCTAACCAAGAGACCCAGTACTTC CASSQANQETQYF
TRBJ2-7 13 . TRBV18 . TGTGCCAGCTCACCACAGGGGCTCAACGAGCAGTACTTC CASSPQGLNEQYF
TRBJ1-2 13 . TRBV29-1 . TGCAGCGTTGAAGTTCAGGGCCACTATGGCTACACCTTC CSVEVQGHYGYTF
TRBJ2-1 17 many TRBV5-1 . TGCGCCAGCAGCTTGGATGGCCGGGACCGAGGGTACAATGAGCAGTTCTTC CASSLDGRDRGYNEQFF
TRBJ2-7 16 . TRBV5-6 TRBD1 TGTGCCAGCAGCTTGGCCGACAGGGGGCCTCTCTACGAGCAGTACTTC CASSLADRGPLYEQYF
TRBJ2-3 13 many TRBV5-1 . TGCGCCAGCAGCTTGGATCAGCCAGATACGCAGTATTTT CASSLDQPDTQYF
TRBJ2-2 12 few TRBV30 . TGTGCCTGGACTAGACAGGCCGGGGAGCTGTTTTTT CAWTRQAGELFF
TRBJ2-7 12 many TRBV28 TRBD1 TGTGCATCCTTCCAGACAGGGCGGGAGCAGTACTTC CASFQTGREQYF